The clone carrying this T cell receptor beta chain showed up many times. The antigen remains undetermined. The data derive from a study of tumor-infiltrating lymphocytes in primary liver carcinoma. Whole-study context: Primary liver carcinoma, confirmed by histopathology, was surgically resected. All patients, whether men or women, fell within 30 to 69 years of age. These were node-negative, non-metastatic T1-T3 tumors of 4.2 to 10 cm. Whole-study findings and limits: Tumors and blood were compared for top-250-clone fraction, and tumors had the significantly higher value (p = 0.039).

Germline DNA was also extracted, with blood RNA taken from unsorted whole blood. Priming with a constant-region primer yielded TCR beta cDNA from around 0.45 ug total RNA. Libraries covering TCR beta were generated through three nested multiplex PCR rounds (using a slightly modified ARM-PCR). TCRdb processed the multiplex PCR reads anew with MiXCR; each CDR3 protein has one entry. The table includes about 180,000 distinct CDR3 sequences, 50% to 75% detected once. The material sequenced was peripheral blood. The clonotype originates from a man between 40 and 49 years old with primary liver carcinoma and hepatitis B virus infection.

CDR3 bases: TGTGCCAGCAGTTACGAGGGTGGGGGAGAGACCCAGTACTTC. Its translation is CASSYEGGGETQYF. The chain has TRBV6-5 and TRBJ2-5; D might be TRBD1 or TRBD2, each matching 5 bases. V was cut by 2 bases and J by 4 bases, with 11 bases left in between. Germline V gives CDR1 MNHEY, CDR2 SVGAGI. The CDR3 spans 14 residues.